The entry below gives a single TCR beta chain sequence along with its context. No antigen is known for it. Use of 60 Vbeta and 13 Jbeta primers characterized the PCR. Some clones are missing from TCRdb's copy, which holds only in-frame ones; the method was immunoSEQ multiplex PCR. The table shows roughly 190,000 clones, with around 88% occurring only once. This entry is derived from a study of cytomegalovirus exposure and HLA in healthy donors. Study-wide results and limits: Later examination showed HLA-associated TCR beta chains had greater clonal expansion than equally common others. A missense variant in DCLRE1C was later tied to TCR beta V- and J-gene trimming. A later analysis appeared to link common viral pathogens to several of the most significant clusters. Productive status was seen about 90% or about 30% of the time for most TCR beta V segments in an earlier analysis.

Per the germline V gene, CDR1 is KGHSH and CDR2 is LQKENI. The CDR3 extends over 17 amino acids. J lost 0 bases, V lost 3 bases, and 6 bases had no gene match. Sequencing used PBMCs. The chain links TRBV18 to TRBJ1-4; 8 bases agree with TRBD1. This TCR derives from a man between 40 and 49 years old in good health and CMV-seropositive. CDR3 loop: CASSPGQAVPTNEKLFF. The CDR3 DNA follows: TGTGCCAGCTCACCGGGACAGGCTGTCCCAACTAATGAAAAACTGTTTTTT.